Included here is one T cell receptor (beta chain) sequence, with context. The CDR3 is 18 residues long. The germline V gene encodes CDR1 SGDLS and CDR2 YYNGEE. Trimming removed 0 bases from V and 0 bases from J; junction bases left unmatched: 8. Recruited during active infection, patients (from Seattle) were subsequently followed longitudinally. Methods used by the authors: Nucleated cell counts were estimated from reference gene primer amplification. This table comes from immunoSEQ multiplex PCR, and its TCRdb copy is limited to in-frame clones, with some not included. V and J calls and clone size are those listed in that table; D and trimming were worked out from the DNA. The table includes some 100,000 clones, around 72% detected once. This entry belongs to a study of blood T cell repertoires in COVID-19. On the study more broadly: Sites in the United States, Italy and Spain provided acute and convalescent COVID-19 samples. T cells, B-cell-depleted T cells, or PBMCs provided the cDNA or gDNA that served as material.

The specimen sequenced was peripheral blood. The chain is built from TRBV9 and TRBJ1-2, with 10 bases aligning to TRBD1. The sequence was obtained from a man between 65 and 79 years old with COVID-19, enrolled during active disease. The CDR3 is CASSVGDRGLWTNYGYTF. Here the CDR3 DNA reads TGTGCCAGCAGCGTAGGGGACAGGGGCTTGTGGACTAACTATGGCTACACCTTC.